The following is a TCR beta chain sequence with its context. What this receptor recognizes is not known. No clone much larger than this one lies a single base away; base qualities are absent. The sample belongs to a study of blood T cell repertoires in COVID-19 (dated by TCRdb to about 2020). Describing the broader study: The collaborator samples originated in the United States, Italy and Spain and spanned the acute and convalescent phases of COVID-19. Subjects who had been exposed to COVID-19, were actively infected with it, or had recovered from it provided the deeply sampled blood TCRbeta repertoires that made up the dataset. A de-identified subject ID, COVID-19 status, age in years and sex were almost always included in the sample metadata. The samples were drawn from two sources: the first 160 participants of the ongoing ImmuneRACE study, and 1,000 to 1,500 subjects contributed by 6 global collaborators. Where HLA class I and class II types were available, the types were taken from metadata supplied by the sample provider, not from assay-based typing. The material from the prospective study consisted of cDNA or gDNA derived from T cells, B-cell-depleted T cells, or PBMCs. A freely available public database, intended as a resource for researchers studying the immune response to SARS-CoV-2, is where the repertoires were released. What the study reported, not specific to this receptor: The quantity of clinical and demographic metadata differed by source and by participant and was supplied without curation.

At the junction V is shortened by 3 bases and J by 8 bases; bases outside the gene matches: 12. Taken from the germline V gene (reference sequence), the CDR1 and CDR2 loops are DFQATT and SNEGSKA. The CDR3 sequence holds 16 residues, the cysteine and phenylalanine included. The DNA shown is the 48-base CDR3, in frame from base 1. The immunoSEQ Assay, a bias-controlled multiplex PCR, was used to amplify TCRbeta CDR3 regions from genomic DNA. In the original analysis: The number of nucleated cells in each sample was estimated from the amplification of reference gene primers within the assay. To quantify the absolute abundance of each unique TCRbeta CDR3 rearrangement, sequence reads were collapsed and filtered. For each sample, productive Simpson clonality was calculated as the square root of Simpson's diversity index across productive rearrangements. The table comes from immuneACCESS by way of TCRdb, which keeps in-frame sequences with V and J called. Part of the clones is missing from these tables; in studies checked, under half for an unresolved V gene and the rest for unknown reasons. V and J calls plus clone size are reproduced from that table; the DNA served to infer D and trimming. The sample yields approximately 54,000 clones; about nine tenths were counted once. The leading ten clones occupy around 8.2% of the sample.

The collaborating institutions used their own protocols to collect whole blood in K2EDTA tubes. For TCRbeta analysis, collaborators shipped samples as frozen whole blood, isolated PBMCs, or DNA extracted from either of those sample types. The sequence derives from a woman aged 40 to 50 with active COVID-19. The chain is made from TRBV20-1 and TRBJ2-1, with TRBD2 matching 11 junction bases. Input material: peripheral blood. The nucleotides are TGCAGTGCTAGTGGTTTAGCGGGGGGGTTTTCGGATGAGCAGTTCTTC. It translates as CSASGLAGGFSDEQFF.